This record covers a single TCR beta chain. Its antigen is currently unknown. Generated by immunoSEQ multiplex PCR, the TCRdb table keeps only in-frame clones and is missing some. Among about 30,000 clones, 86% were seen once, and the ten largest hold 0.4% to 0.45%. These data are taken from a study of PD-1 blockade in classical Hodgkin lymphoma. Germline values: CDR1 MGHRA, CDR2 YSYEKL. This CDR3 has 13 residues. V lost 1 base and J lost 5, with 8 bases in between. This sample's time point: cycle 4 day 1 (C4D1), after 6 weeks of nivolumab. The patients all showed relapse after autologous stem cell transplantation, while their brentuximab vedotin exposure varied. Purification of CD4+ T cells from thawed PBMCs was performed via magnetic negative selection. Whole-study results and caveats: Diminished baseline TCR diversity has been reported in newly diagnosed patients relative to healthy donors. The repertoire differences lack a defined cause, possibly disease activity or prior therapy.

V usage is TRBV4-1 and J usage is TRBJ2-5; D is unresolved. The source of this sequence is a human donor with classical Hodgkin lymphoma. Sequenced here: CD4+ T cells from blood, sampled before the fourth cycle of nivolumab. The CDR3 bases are TGCGCCAGCAGCCAAGGGCAGTACGAGACCCAGTACTTC. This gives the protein CASSQGQYETQYF.